What follows is one T cell receptor beta chain and its context. The protocol was immunoSEQ multiplex PCR, while the TCRdb copy is restricted to in-frame clones and leaves out a portion. This table holds approximately 35,000 clones, approximately 90% found once. The sample comes from a study of a mutant IDH1 vaccine in newly diagnosed glioma. Indicated time point: baseline, week 1 (first vaccination visit). Treatment here: pre-vaccination baseline after standard-of-care therapy. The CDR3 extends over 14 amino acids. The germline gives CDR1 SGHNT, CDR2 YYREEE (reference sequence). Trimming cost V 4 bases and J 2 bases, with 13 bases left between them.

Sequences were derived from PBMCs, sampled from a glioma patient treated with radiotherapy, temozolomide or both. The rearrangement links TRBV5-4 to TRBJ2-7, with D hard to call. This TCR was sampled from a woman between 40 and 55 years old with glioma. DNA of the CDR3: TGTGCCAGCAGCCCCTCGGCTGGGACCTACGAGCAGTACTTC. It specifies CASSPSAGTYEQYF.